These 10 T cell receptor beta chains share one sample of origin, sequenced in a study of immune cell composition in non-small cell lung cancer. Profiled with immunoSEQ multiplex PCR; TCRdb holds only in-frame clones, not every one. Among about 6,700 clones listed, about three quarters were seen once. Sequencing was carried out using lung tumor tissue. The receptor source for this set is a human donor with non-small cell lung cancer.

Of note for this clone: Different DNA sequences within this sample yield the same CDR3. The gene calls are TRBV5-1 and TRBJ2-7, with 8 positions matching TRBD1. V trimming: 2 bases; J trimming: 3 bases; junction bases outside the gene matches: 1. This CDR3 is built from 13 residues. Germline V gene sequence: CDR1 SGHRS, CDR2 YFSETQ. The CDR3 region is CASSLTGGYEQYF. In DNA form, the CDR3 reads TGCGCCAGCAGCTTAACAGGGGGCTACGAGCAGTACTTC.

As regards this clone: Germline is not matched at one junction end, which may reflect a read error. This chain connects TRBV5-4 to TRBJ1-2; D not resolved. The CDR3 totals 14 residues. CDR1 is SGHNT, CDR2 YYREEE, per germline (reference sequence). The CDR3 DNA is TGTGCCAGCCGCTTTTTCTGGGCCAATTATGGCTACACCTTC. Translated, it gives CASRFFWANYGYTF.

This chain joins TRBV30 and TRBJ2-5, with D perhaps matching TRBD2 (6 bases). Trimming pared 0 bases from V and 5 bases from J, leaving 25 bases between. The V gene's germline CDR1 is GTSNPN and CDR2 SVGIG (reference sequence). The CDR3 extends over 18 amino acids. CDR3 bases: TGTGCCTGGAGTGTACCGGGAGCTTCCGGTCTCTTGACCGAGACCCAGTACTTC. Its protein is CAWSVPGASGLLTETQYF. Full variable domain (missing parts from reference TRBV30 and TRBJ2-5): SQTIHQWPATLVQPVGSPLSLECTVEGTSNPNLYWYRQAAGRGLQLLFYSVGIGQISSEVPQNLSASRPQDRQFILSSKKLLLSDSGFYLCAWSVPGASGLLTETQYFGPGTRLLVL.

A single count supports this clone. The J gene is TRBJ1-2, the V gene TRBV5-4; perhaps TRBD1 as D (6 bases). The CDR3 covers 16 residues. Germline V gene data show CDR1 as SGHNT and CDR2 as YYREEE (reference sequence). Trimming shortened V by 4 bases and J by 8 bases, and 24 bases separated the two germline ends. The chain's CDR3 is CASSPGNRVGGEGYTF. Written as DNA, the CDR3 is TGTGCCAGCAGCCCAGGGAACAGGGTTGGGGGCGAGGGCTACACCTTC.

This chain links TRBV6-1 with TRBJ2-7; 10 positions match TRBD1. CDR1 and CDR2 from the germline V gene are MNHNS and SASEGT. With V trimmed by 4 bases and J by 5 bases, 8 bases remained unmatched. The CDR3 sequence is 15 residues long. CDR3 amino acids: CASSGDRGRFHEQYF. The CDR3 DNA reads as TGTGCCAGCAGTGGGGACAGGGGACGCTTTCACGAGCAGTACTTC.

The CDR3 DNA is TGTGCCAGCAGCTTGGGGGGGACAGGGGGGGCAGATACGCAGTATTTT. Its protein is CASSLGGTGGADTQYF. The chain joins TRBV5-6 to TRBJ2-3; 11 positions agree with TRBD1. Trimming cost V 0 bases and J 4 bases; bases outside gene matches: 4. Germline V lookup: CDR1 SGHDT, CDR2 YYEEEE. The CDR3 extends over 16 amino acids.

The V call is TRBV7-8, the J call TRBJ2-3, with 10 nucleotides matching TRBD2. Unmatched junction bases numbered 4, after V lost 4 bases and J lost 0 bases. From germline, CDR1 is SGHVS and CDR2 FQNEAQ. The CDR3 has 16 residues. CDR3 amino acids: CASSSTSGVSTDTQYF. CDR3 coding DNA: TGTGCCAGCAGCTCCACTAGCGGGGTTAGCACAGATACGCAGTATTTT.

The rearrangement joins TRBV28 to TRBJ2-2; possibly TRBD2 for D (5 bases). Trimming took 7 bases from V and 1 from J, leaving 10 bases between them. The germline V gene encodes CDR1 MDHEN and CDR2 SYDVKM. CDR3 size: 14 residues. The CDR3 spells CASKRDLNTGELFF. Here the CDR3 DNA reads TGTGCCAGCAAACGGGATTTGAACACCGGGGAGCTGTTTTTT.

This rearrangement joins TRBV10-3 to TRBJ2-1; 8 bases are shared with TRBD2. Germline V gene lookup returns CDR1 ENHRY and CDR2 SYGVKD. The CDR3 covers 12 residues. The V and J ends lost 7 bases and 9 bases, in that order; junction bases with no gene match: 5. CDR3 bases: TGTGCCATCATCTTGAGCGGGGGTGAGCAGTTCTTC. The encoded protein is CAIILSGGEQFF.

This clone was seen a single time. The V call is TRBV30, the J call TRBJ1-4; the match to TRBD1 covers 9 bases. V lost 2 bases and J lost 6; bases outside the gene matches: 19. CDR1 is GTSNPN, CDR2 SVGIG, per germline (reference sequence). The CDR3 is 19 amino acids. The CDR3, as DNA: TGTGCCTGGAGTAGGAGGCCCCGCGGACAGGGGATCGTATATGAAAAACTGTTTTTT. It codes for CAWSRRPRGQGIVYEKLFF. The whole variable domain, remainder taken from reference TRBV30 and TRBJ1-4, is SQTIHQWPATLVQPVGSPLSLECTVEGTSNPNLYWYRQAAGRGLQLLFYSVGIGQISSEVPQNLSASRPQDRQFILSSKKLLLSDSGFYLCAWSRRPRGQGIVYEKLFFGSGTQLSVL.